These 12 T cell receptor beta chains were all obtained from the same sample, sequenced in a study of Tregs in tolerant kidney transplant recipients (dated by TCRdb to between 2018 and 2021). The transplants used related donors along with nonmyeloablative bone marrow transplantation, and in the human trials mixed chimerism was transient. Library preparation was by the immunoSEQ multiplex PCR assay. TCRdb provides this immuneACCESS table in a form limited to in-frame rearrangements. Some clones are lacking; in checked studies, under half of them reflect an unresolved V gene, and why the rest are absent is not known. For this sample there are under 90,000 clones; around 90% appear just once. The ten largest clonotypes hold around 1.6% of the sample. The sample in question was CD4+ T cells from blood (PBMCs), obtained 24 months after the transplant. These receptors came from a human patient who received a combined kidney and bone marrow transplant. After a transplant, some T cells may have been passed on by the graft donor.

The rearrangement links TRBV7-3 to TRBJ2-7; 10 nucleotides align to TRBD1. In germline, CDR1 is SGHTA, CDR2 FQGTGA. Losses at the gene ends were 5 bases for V and 7 bases for J; bases not matched to a gene: 17. CDR3 length: 17 amino acids. CDR3 sequence: CASSPYPRDRGPGEQYF. The CDR3 DNA is TGTGCCAGCAGCCCCTACCCCCGGGACAGGGGTCCGGGAGAGCAGTACTTC.

The chain is built from TRBV1 and TRBJ2-1; the table's TRBD2 call for D was not verified on the DNA. TRBV1 is annotated as a pseudogene. The CDR3 sequence is 18 residues long. CDR3 sequence (DNA): TGCACCAGCAGCCAAGAGATTCTAGCGGGGAAATCCTACAATGAGCAGTTCTTC. Translated: CTSSQEILAGKSYNEQFF.

The genes are TRBV18 and TRBJ2-3; 8 nucleotides match TRBD1. Germline V lookup: CDR1 KGHSH, CDR2 LQKENI. V gave up 2 bases and J gave up 0 bases; unmatched junction bases: 4. The length of the CDR3 is 16 residues. The CDR3 region is CASSPFGDRSTDTQYF. The DNA of the CDR3 is TGTGCCAGCTCACCATTCGGGGACAGGAGCACAGATACGCAGTATTTT.

Only one count was recorded for this clone. The chain uses TRBV11-2 and TRBJ2-1; TRBD2 agrees at 10 bases. Germline CDR1 and CDR2: SGHAT and FQNNGV. This CDR3 is 16 amino acids long. V was pared by 2 bases and J by 4 bases, with 5 bases of the junction left unmatched. The CDR3 sequence: CASSLSTSGLYNEQFF. The CDR3 nucleotides are TGTGCCAGCAGCTTATCGACTAGCGGGTTGTACAATGAGCAGTTCTTC. The full variable domain, in which reference TRBV11-2 and TRBJ2-1 provide the parts outside the CDR3, is EAGVAQSPRYKIIEKRQSVAFWCNPISGHATLYWYQQILGQGPKLLIQFQNNGVVDDSQLPKDRFSAERLKGVDSTLKIQPAKLEDSAVYLCASSLSTSGLYNEQFFGPGTRLTVL.

As DNA, the CDR3 is TGCGCCAGCAGCCAAGAGGACAGGGGAGCCTCCTACGAGCAGTACTTC. It encodes CASSQEDRGASYEQYF. The chain links TRBV4-3 to TRBJ2-7; 9 bases line up with TRBD1. V was clipped by 0 bases and J by 0 bases; unmatched bases: 3. CDR1 LGHNA and CDR2 YSLEER come from the germline V gene. CDR3 length: 16 amino acids.

In this sample, this clone turned up once. V and J are TRBV18 and TRBJ2-4, with a tentative D call TRBD1 (6 bases). This CDR3 is 16 amino acids long. V was cut by 6 bases and J by 1 base, with 16 bases left in between. CDR1 is KGHSH, CDR2 LQKENI, per germline. CDR3 in DNA: TGTGCCAGCTCTCGAGAAAAACAGGGCGCCAAAAACATTCAGTACTTC. The encoded protein is CASSREKQGAKNIQYF. The entire variable domain, with the rest obtained from reference TRBV18 and TRBJ2-4, is as follows: NAGVMQNPRHLVRRRGQEARLRCSPMKGHSHVYWYRQLPEEGLKFMVYLQKENIIDESGMPKERFSAEFPKEGPSILRIQQVVRGDSAAYFCASSREKQGAKNIQYFGAGTRLSVL.

Of note for this clone: The junction and the germline gene differ at one end; a read error may be behind it. This rearrangement joins TRBV6-1 to TRBJ1-1, with 7 nucleotides matching TRBD1. The CDR3 extends over 14 amino acids. Germline CDR1 reads MNHNS; CDR2 reads SASEGT. The CDR3 coding sequence is TGTGCCAGCAGCGAAAACAGGGGACAAAACGCAAACGGCTTT. It yields the protein CASSENRGQNANGF.

V is TRBV4-1 and J is TRBJ2-7; D gene ambiguous. The CDR3 has 15 residues. CDR1 and CDR2 (germline): MGHRA, YSYEKL. The V gene lost 0 bases and the J gene lost 3 bases, with 12 bases spanning the gap. Here the CDR3 DNA reads TGCGCCAGCAGCCAAGATCTCGCGCCGTACTACGAGCAGTACTTC. Protein: CASSQDLAPYYEQYF.

V is TRBV7-7 and J is TRBJ2-1; D possibly corresponds to TRBD2 (6 bases). Germline lookup yields CDR1 SSHAT and CDR2 FNYEAQ (reference sequence). Between the trimmed V and J ends, which lost 5 bases and 10 bases, there was a span of 15 bases. CDR3 length: 13 amino acids. This CDR3 reads CASSRDSLGEQFF. Written as DNA, the CDR3 is TGTGCCAGCAGCCGGGACTCCCTAGGAGAGCAGTTCTTC.

The V call is TRBV6-5, the J call TRBJ2-7; 8 bases fit TRBD2. The germline CDR1 and CDR2 sequences are MNHEY and SVGAGI. CDR3 size: 15 residues. Germline trimming cut 5 bases from V and 0 bases from J; bases unmatched to any gene: 6. Written as DNA, the CDR3 is TGTGCCAGCAGTCGGACTAGCTCTTACTCCTACGAGCAGTACTTC. This gives the protein CASSRTSSYSYEQYF.

V usage is TRBV7-2 and J usage is TRBJ1-1; possible D gene TRBD1, 5 bases. The germline CDR1 and CDR2 sequences are SGHTA and FQGNSA. The CDR3 sequence is 14 residues long. V was trimmed by 2 bases and J by 1 base, leaving 8 bases between them. The CDR3 DNA reads as TGTGCCAGCAGCTTAACAGGCGAGAACACTGAAGCTTTCTTT. It is translated as CASSLTGENTEAFF.

The CDR3 region has the DNA TGTGCCAGCAGCCGGGAGAGACCTAGCTCCTACAATGAGCAGTTCTTC. It encodes CASSRERPSSYNEQFF. This chain links TRBV5-4 with TRBJ2-1; a weak D match, TRBD2 (6 bases). V lost 4 bases, J lost 0 bases, and 14 bases lay in between. In germline, CDR1 is SGHNT, CDR2 YYREEE (reference sequence). This CDR3 spans 16 amino acids.